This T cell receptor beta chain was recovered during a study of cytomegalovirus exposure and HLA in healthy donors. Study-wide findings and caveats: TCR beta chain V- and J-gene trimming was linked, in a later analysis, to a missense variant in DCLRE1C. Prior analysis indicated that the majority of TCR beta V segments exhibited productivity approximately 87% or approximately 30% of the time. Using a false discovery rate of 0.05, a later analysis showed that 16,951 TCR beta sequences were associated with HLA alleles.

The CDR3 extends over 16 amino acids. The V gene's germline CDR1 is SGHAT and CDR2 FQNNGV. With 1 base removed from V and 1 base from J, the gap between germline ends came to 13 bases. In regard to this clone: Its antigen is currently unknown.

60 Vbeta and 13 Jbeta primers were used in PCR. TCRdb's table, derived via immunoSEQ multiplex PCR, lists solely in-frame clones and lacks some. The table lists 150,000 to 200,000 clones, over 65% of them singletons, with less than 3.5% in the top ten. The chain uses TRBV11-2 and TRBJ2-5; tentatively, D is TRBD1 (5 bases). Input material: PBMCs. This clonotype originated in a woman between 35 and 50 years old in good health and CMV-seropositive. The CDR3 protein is CASSLGDRDVQETQYF. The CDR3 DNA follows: TGTGCCAGCAGCTTAGGTGACAGAGACGTCCAAGAGACCCAGTACTTC.